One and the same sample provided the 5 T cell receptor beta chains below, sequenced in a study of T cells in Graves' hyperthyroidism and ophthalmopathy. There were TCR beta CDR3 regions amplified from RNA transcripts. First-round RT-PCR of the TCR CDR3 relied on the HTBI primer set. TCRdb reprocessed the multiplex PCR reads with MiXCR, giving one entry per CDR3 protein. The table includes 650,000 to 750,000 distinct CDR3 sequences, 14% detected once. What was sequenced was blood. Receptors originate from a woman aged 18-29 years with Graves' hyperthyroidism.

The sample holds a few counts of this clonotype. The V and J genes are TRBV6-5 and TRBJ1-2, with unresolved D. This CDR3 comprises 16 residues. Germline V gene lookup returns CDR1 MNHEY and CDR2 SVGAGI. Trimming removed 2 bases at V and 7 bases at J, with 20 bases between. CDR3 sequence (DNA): TGTGCCAGCAGTTACCCCCACTCGGCCCAGAATATTGGCTACACCTTC. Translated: CASSYPHSAQNIGYTF.

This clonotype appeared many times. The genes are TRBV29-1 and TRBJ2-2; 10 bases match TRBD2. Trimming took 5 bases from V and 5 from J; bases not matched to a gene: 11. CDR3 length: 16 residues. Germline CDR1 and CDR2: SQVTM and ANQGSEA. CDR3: CSVRGASGRGTGELFF. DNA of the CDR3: TGCAGCGTTAGAGGGGCTAGCGGGAGAGGAACCGGGGAGCTGTTTTTT.

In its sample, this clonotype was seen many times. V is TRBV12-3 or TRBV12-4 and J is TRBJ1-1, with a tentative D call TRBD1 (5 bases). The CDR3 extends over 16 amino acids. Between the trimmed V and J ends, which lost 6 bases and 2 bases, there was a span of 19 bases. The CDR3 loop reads CASSSREGAGNTEAFF. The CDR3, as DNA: TGTGCCAGCAGCAGTCGAGAAGGGGCGGGAAACACTGAAGCTTTCTTT.

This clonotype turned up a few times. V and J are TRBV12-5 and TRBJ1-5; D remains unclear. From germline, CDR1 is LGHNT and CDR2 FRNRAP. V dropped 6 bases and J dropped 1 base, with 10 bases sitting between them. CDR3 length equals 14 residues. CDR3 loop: CASGSFPSNQPQHF. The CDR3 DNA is TGTGCTAGTGGCTCGTTCCCCAGCAATCAGCCCCAGCATTTT.

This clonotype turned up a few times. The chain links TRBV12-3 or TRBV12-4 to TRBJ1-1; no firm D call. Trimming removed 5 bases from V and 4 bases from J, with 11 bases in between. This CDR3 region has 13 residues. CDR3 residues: CASSPRWGTEAFF. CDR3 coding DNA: TGTGCCAGCAGTCCCCGATGGGGCACTGAAGCTTTCTTT.